The T cell receptor (beta chain) under discussion was sequenced for a study of blood T cell repertoires in COVID-19 (dated by TCRdb to 2018 to 2021). Concerning the study at large: Collaborator samples came from the United States, Italy and Spain and covered acute and convalescent phases of COVID-19. The material from the prospective study consisted of cDNA or gDNA derived from T cells, B-cell-depleted T cells, or PBMCs. Subjects who had been exposed to COVID-19, were actively infected with it, or had recovered from it provided the deeply sampled blood TCRbeta repertoires that made up the dataset. The repertoires were released in a freely available public database intended as a resource for research on the immune response to SARS-CoV-2. The samples were drawn from two sources: the first 160 participants of the ongoing ImmuneRACE study, and fewer than 1,500 subjects contributed by 6 global collaborators. Sample metadata almost always included a de-identified subject ID, COVID-19 status, age in years and sex. HLA class I and class II types, where available, came from metadata supplied by the sample provider rather than from assay-based typing. Study-wide findings and limitations: How much clinical and demographic metadata was included differed by source and by participant, and the metadata was provided uncurated.

TCRbeta CDR3 regions were amplified from genomic DNA by means of the immunoSEQ Assay, a bias-controlled multiplex PCR. In the authors' own workflow: The number of nucleated cells in each sample was estimated from the amplification of reference gene primers within the assay. Sequence reads were collapsed and filtered to measure the absolute abundance of every unique TCRbeta CDR3 rearrangement. For each sample, productive Simpson clonality was calculated as the square root of Simpson's diversity index over productive rearrangements. TCRdb's version of the immuneACCESS table is confined to in-frame rearrangements and falls short of the full clone set. An unresolved V gene accounts for under half of the shortfall where checked; the remainder is of unknown origin. V, J and clone size are taken as reported in that table, and D and trimming were inferred from the DNA itself. The sample has about 140,000 clones on record, 88% of them singletons. 1.5% to 1.9% of the sample is in the top ten clones.

The CDR3 has 16 amino acids, counting the end cysteine and phenylalanine. CDR3 DNA only is kept here, 48 bases in frame from base 1. From a lookup of the germline V gene, CDR1 and CDR2 are SGHRS and YFSETQ. The V and J ends are trimmed by 1 base and 0 bases, leaving 11 bases between them. Collaborating institutions collected whole blood in K2EDTA tubes following their own protocols. For TCRbeta analysis, collaborator samples were shipped as frozen whole blood, as isolated PBMCs, or as DNA extracted from either sample type. Regarding this clone: This receptor's antigen is unknown. Base qualities are not at hand, and no much larger clone is one base apart.

The specimen was peripheral blood. The chain is assembled from TRBV5-1 and TRBJ2-1; a weak D assignment points to TRBD2 (5 bases agree). The sequence was obtained from a woman aged 55-70 years with acute or convalescent COVID-19. In nucleotide form, the sequence is TGCGCCAGCAGCTTGCGGGGTTCAGGCTCCTACAATGAGCAGTTCTTC. Its protein product is CASSLRGSGSYNEQFF.